This T cell receptor beta chain comes out of a study of liver allograft versus peripheral blood T cells. Across the whole study: Hepatic allograft T cell receptor repertoires were evaluated relative to those present in recipients' peripheral blood. General study findings and limits: The authors reported that T cell receptor repertoires inside liver allografts differed from those in peripheral blood.

CDR3 length equals 13 residues. Trimming took 5 bases from V and 2 from J; bases not matched to a gene: 2. CDR1 is SQVTM and CDR2 is ANQGSEA in the germline V gene. TCRdb redid the calling of the reads with MiXCR, one entry per CDR3 protein. The sample includes 6,000 to 9,500 distinct CDR3 sequences, approximately 19% of them seen just once. This clonotype qualifies as medium-sized (0.01 to 0.1%). Antigen: not known. The sequence derives from a human patient who had a liver transplant. Some T cells may be the graft donor's. The chain employs TRBV29-1 and TRBJ1-2; TRBD1 agrees at 10 bases. The CDR3: CSVSTGGNYGYTF. Written as DNA, the CDR3 is TGCAGCGTTTCGACAGGGGGCAACTATGGCTACACCTTC. Variable domain in full (rest from reference TRBV29-1 and TRBJ1-2): SAVISQKPSRDICQRGTSLTIQCQVDSQVTMMFWYRQQPGQSLTLIATANQGSEATYESGFVIDKFPISRPNLTFSTLTVSNMSPEDSSIYLCSVSTGGNYGYTFGSGTRLTVV.